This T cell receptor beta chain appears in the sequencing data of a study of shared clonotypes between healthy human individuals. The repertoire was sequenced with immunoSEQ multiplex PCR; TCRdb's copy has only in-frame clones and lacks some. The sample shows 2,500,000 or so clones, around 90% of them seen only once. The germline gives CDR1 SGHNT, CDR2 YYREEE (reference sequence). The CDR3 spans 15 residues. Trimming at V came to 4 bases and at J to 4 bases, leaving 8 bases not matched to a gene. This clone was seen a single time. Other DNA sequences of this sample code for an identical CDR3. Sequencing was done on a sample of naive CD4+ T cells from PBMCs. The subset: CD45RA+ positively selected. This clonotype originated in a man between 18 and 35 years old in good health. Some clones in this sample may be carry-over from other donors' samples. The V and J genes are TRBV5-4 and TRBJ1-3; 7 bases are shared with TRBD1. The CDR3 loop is CASSSAGGSGNTIYF. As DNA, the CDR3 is TGTGCCAGCAGCAGCGCAGGGGGTTCGGGAAACACCATATATTTT.